This is a list of T cell receptor beta chains from one sample in a study of blood T cell repertoires in COVID-19. Here immunoSEQ multiplex PCR was the method, and the copy in TCRdb shows in-frame clones only, minus some. Among around 300,000 clones listed, approximately 85% were seen once. Sequenced: peripheral blood. The receptors shown here come from a woman in her 70s with acute or convalescent COVID-19. CDR3s include the opening cysteine and the closing phenylalanine or tryptophan. The D gene is left open where the match is weak. Only some rows state a clone size, as once, few, many or a class for expanded clones.

clone size	D gene	V gene	J gene	CDR3 DNA	CDR3 protein
NA	NA	TRBV4-1	TRBJ2-3	TGCGCCAGCAGCCTGGGGCATTATGGAACAGATACGCAGTATTTT	CASSLGHYGTDTQYF
NA	NA	TRBV10-1	TRBJ1-5	TGCGCCAGCAGTCCAGGGGCCCAGCCCCAGCATTTT	CASSPGAQPQHF
NA	NA	TRBV29-1	TRBJ2-7	TGCAGCGTTGAAGATCTGGGCAGGGGAACCTACGAGCAGTACTTC	CSVEDLGRGTYEQYF
NA	NA	TRBV10-3	TRBJ1-1	TGTGCCATCAGTCAGGGCCGGGGGGCTTTCTTT	CAISQGRGAFF
few	TRBD2	TRBV13	TRBJ2-1	TGTGCCAGCAGCTCCCGGACTAGCCGCAATGAGCAGTTCTTC	CASSSRTSRNEQFF
NA	NA	TRBV15	TRBJ2-5	TGTGCCACCAGCAGGTCCCGGACCCGGGGTTTCCAAGAGACCCAGTACTTC	CATSRSRTRGFQETQYF
NA	NA	TRBV5-4	TRBJ2-3	TGTGCCAGCAGCTTGGCCCGGGTCCTGGGAGATACGCAGTATTTT	CASSLARVLGDTQYF
NA	TRBD2	TRBV11-2	TRBJ2-4	TGTGCCAGCAGAGGACTAGCGGGGCCCCTAGCCAAAAACATTCAGTACTTC	CASRGLAGPLAKNIQYF
NA	TRBD2	TRBV11-2	TRBJ2-5	TGTGCCAGCAGCTTTACCAGCGGGGGCCAAGAGACCCAGTACTTC	CASSFTSGGQETQYF
NA	TRBD2	TRBV2	TRBJ2-3	TGTGCCAGCAGCGATGGGAGGGCAAGCACAGATACGCAGTATTTT	CASSDGRASTDTQYF
NA	TRBD1	TRBV5-1	TRBJ2-5	TGCGCCAGCAGTTCCCGACAGGGGGCGGGAGAGACCCAGTACTTC	CASSSRQGAGETQYF
NA	NA	TRBV2	TRBJ1-2	TGTGCCAGCACCCTTGACAGATCGGACTATGGCTACACCTTC	CASTLDRSDYGYTF
NA	NA	TRBV5-1	TRBJ2-5	TGCGCCAGCAGCTCGAATTCCGGGAGCCAAGAGACCCAGTACTTC	CASSSNSGSQETQYF
NA	NA	TRBV30	TRBJ2-1	TGTGCCTGGAGCCCGGGAGATCAGCGACCTCAGGCGTTCTTC	CAWSPGDQRPQAFF
NA	NA	TRBV2	TRBJ1-2	TGTGCCAGCAGCGGCCACAGGGCTCCCTACACCTTC	CASSGHRAPYTF
NA	TRBD2	TRBV7-7	TRBJ2-7	TGTGCTAGCAGCGCTGCGCCGGGGGGATCCTACGAGCAGTACTTC	CASSAAPGGSYEQYF
NA	TRBD1	TRBV7-9	TRBJ2-2	TGTGCCAGCAGCTTGGTGGGACAGGGTAGAATCGGGGAGCTGTTTTTT	CASSLVGQGRIGELFF
few	NA	TRBV29-1	TRBJ1-1	TGCAGCGTTCAAACGGGGTTTTCGAACACTGAAGCTTTCTTT	CSVQTGFSNTEAFF
few	NA	TRBV6-1	TRBJ1-2	TGTGCCAGCAGTCGCGACAGCTATGGCTACACCTTC	CASSRDSYGYTF
NA	TRBD2	TRBV9	TRBJ2-2	TGTGCCAGCAGCGGCGGGGGACTCACCGGGGAGCTGTTTTTT	CASSGGGLTGELFF
NA	NA	TRBV19	TRBJ2-2	TGTGCCAGTAAGGGGCAGAACACCGGGGAGCTGTTTTTT	CASKGQNTGELFF
NA	NA	TRBV6-6	TRBJ1-2	TGTGCCATCAAGGGGGGGTTATCTAACTATGGCTACACCTTC	CAIKGGLSNYGYTF
NA	NA	TRBV5-4	TRBJ1-2	TGTGCCAGCAGCCCGGGTGGTAGGGAGAACTATGGCTACACCTTC	CASSPGGRENYGYTF
NA	NA	TRBV6-5	TRBJ2-3	TGTGCCAGCAGGGACAGCGGGGTCCCCACAGATACGCAGTATTTT	CASRDSGVPTDTQYF
NA	TRBD2	TRBV10-1	TRBJ2-1	TGCGCCAACACCTCCGCGGGGGGGCTGATCTTC	CANTSAGGLIF
NA	NA	TRBV7-6	TRBJ1-4	TGTGCCAGCAGCTTAGTCCCGGGAACTAATGAAAAACTGTTTTTT	CASSLVPGTNEKLFF
once	NA	TRBV5-6	TRBJ1-1	TGTGCCAGCAGCTATTGGAGGGGTCCGAGTGTGCGCACTGAAGCTTTCTTT	CASSYWRGPSVRTEAFF
NA	NA	TRBV2	TRBJ2-5	TGTGCCAGCAATTTCAGGGACCAAGAGACCCAGTACTTC	CASNFRDQETQYF
NA	TRBD1	TRBV4-1	TRBJ2-1	TGCGCCAGCAGCGCACCGGGACAGGGAAACAATGAGCAGTTCTTC	CASSAPGQGNNEQFF
NA	NA	TRBV19	TRBJ1-2	TGTGCCAGTAGTCCCCAGGGGAACTATGGCTACACCTTC	CASSPQGNYGYTF
NA	NA	TRBV10-3	TRBJ1-1	TGTGCCATCAGTGAGTCACGGGATCTTCCCCTGGGGGCTTTCTTT	CAISESRDLPLGAFF
NA	NA	TRBV6-6	TRBJ2-1	TGTGCCAGCAGTTATAAGGTCCTAGCGAGGAATGAGCAGTTCTTC	CASSYKVLARNEQFF
NA	NA	TRBV2	TRBJ1-5	TGTGCCAGCAGTGAAGAACAGGGCCCTAATCAGCCCCAGCATTTT	CASSEEQGPNQPQHF
NA	TRBD1	TRBV11-2	TRBJ2-5	TGTGCCAGCAGCTTAGTGGGTCAGGGGGCGGTGGAGACCCAGTACTTC	CASSLVGQGAVETQYF
NA	NA	TRBV5-4	TRBJ1-1	TGTGCCAGCAGCTCGGGGGGATATAGTCCTGAAGCTTTCTTT	CASSSGGYSPEAFF
few	NA	TRBV3-1/TRBV3-2	TRBJ2-3	TGTGCCAGCAGCTCGCGGGGTAGCAAGGATACGCAGTATTTT	CASSSRGSKDTQYF
NA	TRBD2	TRBV5-1	TRBJ2-3	TGCGCCAGCAGCTTCCAGCGGGGGGCAACAGATACGCAGTATTTT	CASSFQRGATDTQYF
NA	NA	TRBV2	TRBJ1-5	TGTGCCAGCAGTGAACAGGGTAGTGGCAATCAGCCCCAGCATTTT	CASSEQGSGNQPQHF
NA	NA	TRBV28	TRBJ1-5	TGTGCCAGCAGTTTCCAGGGCACCCAGCATTTT	CASSFQGTQHF
once	TRBD1	TRBV3-1/TRBV3-2	TRBJ2-4	TGTGCCAGCAGCCTCAGGACAGGGGGCAACATTCAGTACTTC	CASSLRTGGNIQYF